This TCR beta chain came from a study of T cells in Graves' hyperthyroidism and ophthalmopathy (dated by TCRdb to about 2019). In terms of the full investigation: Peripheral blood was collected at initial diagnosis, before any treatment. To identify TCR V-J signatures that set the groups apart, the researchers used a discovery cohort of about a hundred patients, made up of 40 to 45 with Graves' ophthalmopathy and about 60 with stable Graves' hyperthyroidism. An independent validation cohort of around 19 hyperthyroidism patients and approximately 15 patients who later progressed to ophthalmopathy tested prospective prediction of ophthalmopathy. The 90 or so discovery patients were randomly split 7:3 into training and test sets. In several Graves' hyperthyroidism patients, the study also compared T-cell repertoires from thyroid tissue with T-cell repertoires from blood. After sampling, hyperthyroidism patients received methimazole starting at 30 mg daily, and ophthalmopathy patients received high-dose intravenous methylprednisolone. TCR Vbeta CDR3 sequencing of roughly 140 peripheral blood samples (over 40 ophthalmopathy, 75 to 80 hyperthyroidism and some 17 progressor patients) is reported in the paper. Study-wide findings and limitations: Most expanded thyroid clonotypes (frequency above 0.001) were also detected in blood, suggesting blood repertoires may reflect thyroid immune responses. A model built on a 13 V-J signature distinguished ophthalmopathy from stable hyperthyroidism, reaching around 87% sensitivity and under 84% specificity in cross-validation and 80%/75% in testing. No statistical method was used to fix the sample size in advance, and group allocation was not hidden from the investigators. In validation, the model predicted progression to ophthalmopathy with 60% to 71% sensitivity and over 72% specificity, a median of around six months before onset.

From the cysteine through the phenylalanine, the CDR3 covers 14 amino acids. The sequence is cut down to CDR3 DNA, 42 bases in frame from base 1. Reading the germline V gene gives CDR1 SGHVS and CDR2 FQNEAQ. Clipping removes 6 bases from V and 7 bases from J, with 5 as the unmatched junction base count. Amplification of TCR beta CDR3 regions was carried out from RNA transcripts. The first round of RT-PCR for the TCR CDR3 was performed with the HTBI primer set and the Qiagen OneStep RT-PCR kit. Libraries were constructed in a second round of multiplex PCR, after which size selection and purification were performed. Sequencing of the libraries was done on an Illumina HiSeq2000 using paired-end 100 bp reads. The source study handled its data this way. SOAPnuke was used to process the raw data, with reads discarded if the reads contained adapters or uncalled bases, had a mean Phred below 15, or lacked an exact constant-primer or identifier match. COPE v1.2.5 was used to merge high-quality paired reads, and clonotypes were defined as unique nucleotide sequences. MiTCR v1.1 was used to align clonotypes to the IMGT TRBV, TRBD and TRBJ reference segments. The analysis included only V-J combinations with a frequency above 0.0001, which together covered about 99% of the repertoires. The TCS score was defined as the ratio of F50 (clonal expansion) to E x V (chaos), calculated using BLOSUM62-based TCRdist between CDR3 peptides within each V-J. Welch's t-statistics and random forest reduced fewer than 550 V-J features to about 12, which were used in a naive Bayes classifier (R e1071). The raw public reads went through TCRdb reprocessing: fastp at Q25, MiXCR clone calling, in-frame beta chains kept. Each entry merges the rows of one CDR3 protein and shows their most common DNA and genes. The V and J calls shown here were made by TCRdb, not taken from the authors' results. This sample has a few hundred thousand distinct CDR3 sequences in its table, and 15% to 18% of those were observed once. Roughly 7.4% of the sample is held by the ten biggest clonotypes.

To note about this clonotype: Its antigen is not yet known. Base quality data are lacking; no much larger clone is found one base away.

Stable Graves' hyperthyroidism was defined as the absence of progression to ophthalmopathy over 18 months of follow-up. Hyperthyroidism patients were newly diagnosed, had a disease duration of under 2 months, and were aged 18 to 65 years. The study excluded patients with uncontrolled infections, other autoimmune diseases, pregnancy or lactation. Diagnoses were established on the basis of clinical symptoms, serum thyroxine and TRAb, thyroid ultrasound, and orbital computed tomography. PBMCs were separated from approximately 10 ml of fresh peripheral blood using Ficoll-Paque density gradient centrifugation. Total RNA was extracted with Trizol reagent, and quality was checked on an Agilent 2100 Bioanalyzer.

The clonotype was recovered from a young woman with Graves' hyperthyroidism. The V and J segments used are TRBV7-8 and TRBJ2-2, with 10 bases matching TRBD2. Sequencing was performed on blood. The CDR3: CASRSGGAHGELFF. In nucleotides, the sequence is TGTGCCAGCAGGAGCGGGGGGGCACACGGGGAGCTGTTTTTT.